These 4 T cell receptor beta chains share one sample of origin, sequenced in a study of blood T cell repertoires in COVID-19. Using immunoSEQ multiplex PCR, the repertoire was profiled, and TCRdb retains in-frame clones only, with some absent. This sample yields 200,000 to 250,000 clones, of which about 91% are seen a single time; 1.5% belongs to the top ten. Material: peripheral blood. The receptors were sampled from a man between 18 and 29 years old with active or convalescent COVID-19.

The V gene is TRBV7-8, the J gene TRBJ2-5, with TRBD2 matching over 9 bases. Trimming took 4 bases from V and 2 from J; bases not matched to a gene: 2. The CDR3 is made up of 14 amino acids. Germline-derived CDR1 and CDR2 are SGHVS and FQNEAQ. CDR3 coding DNA: TGTGCCAGCAGCTCCCTAGCGGGGCAAGAGACCCAGTACTTC. Residues: CASSSLAGQETQYF.

This chain joins TRBV4-3 and TRBJ1-1; D gene uncertain. CDR1 LGHNA and CDR2 YSLEER come from the germline V gene. This CDR3 region has 15 residues. V shed 0 bases and J shed 1 base, with 9 bases lying between them. The CDR3 loop is CASSQEGVGNTEAFF. The CDR3 DNA reads as TGCGCCAGCAGCCAAGAAGGAGTAGGGAACACTGAAGCTTTCTTT.

This clone was seen a single time. The chain carries TRBV27 and TRBJ2-7, with D possibly TRBD2 on 5 matching bases. This CDR3 region has 16 residues. Between the trimmed V and J ends, which lost 3 bases and 3 bases, there was a span of 18 bases. CDR1 and CDR2 (germline): MNHEY, SMNVEV (reference sequence). This CDR3 is CASSFFIPSGGYEQYF. Written as DNA, the CDR3 is TGTGCCAGCAGTTTCTTTATCCCCTCAGGAGGCTACGAGCAGTACTTC.

The gene calls are TRBV19 and TRBJ1-1; no firm D call. Germline assignment: CDR1 LNHDA and CDR2 SQIVND (reference sequence). V gave up 5 bases and J gave up 3 bases, with 16 bases separating them. The CDR3 extends over 15 amino acids. CDR3 coding DNA: TGTGCCAGTAGTTCTAGCTTCCTTTCGGACACTGAAGCTTTCTTT. Translating gives CASSSSFLSDTEAFF. The full variable domain, with the rest looked up from reference TRBV19 and TRBJ1-1, is DGGITQSPKYLFRKEGQNVTLSCEQNLNHDAMYWYRQDPGQGLRLIYYSQIVNDFQKGDIAEGYSVSREKKESFPLTVTSAQKNPTAFYLCASSSSFLSDTEAFFGQGTRLTVV.